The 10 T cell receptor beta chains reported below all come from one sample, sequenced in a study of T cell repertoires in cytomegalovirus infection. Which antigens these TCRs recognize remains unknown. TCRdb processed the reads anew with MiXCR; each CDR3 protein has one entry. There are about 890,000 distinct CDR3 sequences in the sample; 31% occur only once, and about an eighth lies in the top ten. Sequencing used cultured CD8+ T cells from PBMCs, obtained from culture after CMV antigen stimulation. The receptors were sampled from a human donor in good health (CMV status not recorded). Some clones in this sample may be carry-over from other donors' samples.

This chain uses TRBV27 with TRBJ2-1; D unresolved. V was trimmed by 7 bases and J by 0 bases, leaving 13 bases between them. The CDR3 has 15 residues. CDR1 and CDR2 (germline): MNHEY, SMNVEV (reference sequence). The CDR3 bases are TGTGCCAGCACAAACGGTGGTGGCTCCTACAATGAGCAGTTCTTC. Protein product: CASTNGGGSYNEQFF.

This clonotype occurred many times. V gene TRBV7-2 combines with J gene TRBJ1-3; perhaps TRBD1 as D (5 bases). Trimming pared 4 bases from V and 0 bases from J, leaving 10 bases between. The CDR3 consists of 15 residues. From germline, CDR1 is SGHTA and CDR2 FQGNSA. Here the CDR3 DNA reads TGTGCCAGCAGCTCAGGGTTTGTCTCTGGAAACACCATATATTTT. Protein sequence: CASSSGFVSGNTIYF.

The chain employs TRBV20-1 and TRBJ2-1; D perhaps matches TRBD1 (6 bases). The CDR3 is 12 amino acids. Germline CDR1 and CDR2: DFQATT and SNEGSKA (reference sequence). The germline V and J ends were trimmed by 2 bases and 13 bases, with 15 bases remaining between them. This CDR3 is CSARMGAAQQFF. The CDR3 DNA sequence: TGCAGTGCTAGAATGGGGGCCGCGCAACAGTTCTTC.

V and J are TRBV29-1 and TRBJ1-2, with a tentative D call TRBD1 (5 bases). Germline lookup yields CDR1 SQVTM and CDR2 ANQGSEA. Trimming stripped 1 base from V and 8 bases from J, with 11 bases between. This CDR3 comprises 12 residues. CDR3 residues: CSVEGIRDGYTF. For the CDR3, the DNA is TGCAGCGTTGAAGGGATAAGGGACGGCTACACCTTC.

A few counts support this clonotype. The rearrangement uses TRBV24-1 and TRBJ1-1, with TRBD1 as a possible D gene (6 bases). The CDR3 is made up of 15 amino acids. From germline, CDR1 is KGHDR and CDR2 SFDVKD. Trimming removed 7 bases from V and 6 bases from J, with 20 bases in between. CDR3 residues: CATRGGWGEGAEAFF. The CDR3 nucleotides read TGTGCCACCAGGGGCGGTTGGGGCGAGGGGGCTGAAGCTTTCTTT.

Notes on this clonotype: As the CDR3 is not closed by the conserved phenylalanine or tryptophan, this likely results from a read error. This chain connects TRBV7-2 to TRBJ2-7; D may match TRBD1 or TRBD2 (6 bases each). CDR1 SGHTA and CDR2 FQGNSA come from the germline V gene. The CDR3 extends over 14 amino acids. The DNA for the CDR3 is TGTGCCAGCGGCTTATTCCCGGGGGCAGGGGAGCAGTACGCC. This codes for CASGLFPGAGEQYA.

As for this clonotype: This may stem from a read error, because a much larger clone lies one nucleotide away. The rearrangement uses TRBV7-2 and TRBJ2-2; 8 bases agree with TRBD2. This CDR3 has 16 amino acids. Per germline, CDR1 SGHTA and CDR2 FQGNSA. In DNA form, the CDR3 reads TGTGCCTGCAGCCTCCCGGGACTAGCGAACACCGGGGAGCTGTTTTTT. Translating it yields CACSLPGLANTGELFF. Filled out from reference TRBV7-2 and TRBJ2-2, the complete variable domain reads GAGVSQSPSNKVTEKGKDVELRCDPISGHTALYWYRQSLGQGLEFLIYFQGNSAPDKSGLPSDRFSAERTGGSVSTLTIQRTQQEDSAVYLCACSLPGLANTGELFFGEGSRLTVL.

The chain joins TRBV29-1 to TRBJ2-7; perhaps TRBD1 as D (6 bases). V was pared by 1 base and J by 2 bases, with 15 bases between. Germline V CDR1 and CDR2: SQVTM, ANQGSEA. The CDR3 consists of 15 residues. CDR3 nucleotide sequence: TGCAGCGTTGAAGCCCTCCCGGGACACCCCTACGAGCAGTACTTC. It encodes CSVEALPGHPYEQYF.

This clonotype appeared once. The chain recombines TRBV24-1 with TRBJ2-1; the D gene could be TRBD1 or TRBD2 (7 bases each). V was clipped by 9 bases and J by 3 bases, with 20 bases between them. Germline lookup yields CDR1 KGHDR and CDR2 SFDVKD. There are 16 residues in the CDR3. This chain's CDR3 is CATQGTGEGFYNEQFF. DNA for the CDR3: TGTGCCACCCAGGGAACAGGGGAGGGTTTCTACAATGAGCAGTTCTTC.

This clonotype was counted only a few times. The CDR3 coding sequence is TGTGCTAGTGGTTTGGGGCCCGGGACAGTCGCCTACGAGCAGTACTTC. Its translation: CASGLGPGTVAYEQYF. The genes are TRBV12-5 and TRBJ2-7; 7 positions match TRBD1. The V gene end was trimmed by 1 base and the J gene end by 2 bases; junction bases not matched to a gene: 8. The germline V gene encodes CDR1 LGHNT and CDR2 FRNRAP. This CDR3 has 16 residues.